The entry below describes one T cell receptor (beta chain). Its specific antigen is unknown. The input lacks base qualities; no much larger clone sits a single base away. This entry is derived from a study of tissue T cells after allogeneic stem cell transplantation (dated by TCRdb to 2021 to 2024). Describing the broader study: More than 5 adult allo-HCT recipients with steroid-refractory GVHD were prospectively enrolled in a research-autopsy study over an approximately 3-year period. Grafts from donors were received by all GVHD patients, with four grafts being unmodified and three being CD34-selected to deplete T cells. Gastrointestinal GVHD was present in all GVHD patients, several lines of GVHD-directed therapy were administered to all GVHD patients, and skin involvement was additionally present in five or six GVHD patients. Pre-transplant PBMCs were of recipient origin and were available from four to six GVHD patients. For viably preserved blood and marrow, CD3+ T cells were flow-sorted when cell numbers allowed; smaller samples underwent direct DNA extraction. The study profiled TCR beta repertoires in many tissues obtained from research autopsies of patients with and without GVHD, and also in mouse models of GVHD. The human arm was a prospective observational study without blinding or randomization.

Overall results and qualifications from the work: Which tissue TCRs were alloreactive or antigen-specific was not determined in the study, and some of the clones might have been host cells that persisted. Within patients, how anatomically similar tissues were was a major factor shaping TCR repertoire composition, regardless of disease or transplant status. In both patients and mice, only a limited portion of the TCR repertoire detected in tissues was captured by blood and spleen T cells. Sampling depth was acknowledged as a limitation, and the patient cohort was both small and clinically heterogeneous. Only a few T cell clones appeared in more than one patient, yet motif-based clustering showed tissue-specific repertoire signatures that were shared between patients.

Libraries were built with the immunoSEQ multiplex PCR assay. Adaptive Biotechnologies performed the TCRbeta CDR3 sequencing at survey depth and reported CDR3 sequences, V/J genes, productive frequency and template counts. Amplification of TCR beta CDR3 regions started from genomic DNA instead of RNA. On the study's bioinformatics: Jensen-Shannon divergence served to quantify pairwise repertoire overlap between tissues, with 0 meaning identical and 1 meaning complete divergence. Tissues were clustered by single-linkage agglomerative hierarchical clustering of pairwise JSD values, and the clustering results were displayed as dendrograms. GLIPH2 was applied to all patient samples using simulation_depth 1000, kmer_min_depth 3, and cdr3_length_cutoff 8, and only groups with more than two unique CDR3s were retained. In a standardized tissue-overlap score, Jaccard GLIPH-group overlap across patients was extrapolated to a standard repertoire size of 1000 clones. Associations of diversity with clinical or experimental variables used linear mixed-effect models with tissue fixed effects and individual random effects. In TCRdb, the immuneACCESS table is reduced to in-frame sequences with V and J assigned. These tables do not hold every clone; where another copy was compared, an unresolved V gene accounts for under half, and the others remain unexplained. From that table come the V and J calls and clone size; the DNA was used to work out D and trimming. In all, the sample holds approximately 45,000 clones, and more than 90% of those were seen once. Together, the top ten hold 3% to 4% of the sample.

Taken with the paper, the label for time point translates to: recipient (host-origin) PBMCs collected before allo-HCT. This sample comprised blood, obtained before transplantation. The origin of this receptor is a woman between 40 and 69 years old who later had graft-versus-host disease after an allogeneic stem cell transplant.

For the CDR3, the sequence is CASSQDTGQVGYGYTF. The DNA is TGTGCCAGCAGCCAAGATACGGGCCAAGTAGGCTATGGCTACACCTTC. The chain joins TRBV4-2 to TRBJ1-2, with an unclear D gene assignment. The junction shows trimming of 0 bases on V and 4 bases on J, plus 15 bases between the germline ends. The germline V gene sets CDR1 to LGHNA and CDR2 to YNFKEQ. There are 16 amino acids in the CDR3, from cysteine to phenylalanine inclusive. Only the CDR3 part of the read is kept: 48 bases, read in frame from the first base.